A single sample gave rise to the 9 T cell receptor beta chains below, sequenced in a study of blood T cell repertoires in COVID-19. The data were produced by immunoSEQ multiplex PCR, yet TCRdb's version contains in-frame clones alone and is incomplete. Counted here are fewer than 250,000 clones, roughly 84% occurring once; the ten biggest clones make up 7% to 7.5%. The source material was PBMCs or T cells enriched from blood (not recorded which). The source is a man younger than 45 in a cohort exposed to, infected with or recovered from COVID-19 (not recorded which).

This clone was found once. The chain links TRBV6-5 to TRBJ2-5, with 11 bases aligning to TRBD2. The germline gives CDR1 MNHEY, CDR2 SVGAGI. The CDR3 runs to 14 residues. V gave up 6 bases and J gave up 5 bases; unmatched junction bases: 5. CDR3 in DNA: TGTGCCAGCAGCCCGGGACTAGCGGTCGAGACCCAGTACTTC. This translates into CASSPGLAVETQYF.

There are a few counts of this clone. This chain uses TRBV28 with TRBJ1-5, with D uncertain. The CDR3 spans 11 residues. Germline-derived CDR1 and CDR2 are MDHEN and SYDVKM. Trimming removed 5 bases from V and 10 bases from J, with 9 bases in between. In DNA form, the CDR3 reads TGTGCCAGCAGTGGAGACCGTCCCCAGCATTTT. Amino acids: CASSGDRPQHF. The full variable domain, its missing parts supplied by reference TRBV28 and TRBJ1-5, is DVKVTQSSRYLVKRTGEKVFLECVQDMDHENMFWYRQDPGLGLRLIYFSYDVKMKEKGDIPEGYSVSREKKERFSLILESASTNQTSMYLCASSGDRPQHFGDGTRLSIL.

This sequence joins TRBV27 and TRBJ1-1, with 8 bases aligning to TRBD1. The CDR3 consists of 16 residues. From germline, CDR1 is MNHEY and CDR2 SMNVEV (reference sequence). With 5 bases clipped from V and 3 bases from J, the junction kept 11 bases outside the gene matches. The CDR3 reads CASSRTGGMGYTEAFF. DNA of the CDR3: TGTGCCAGCAGTCGCACAGGGGGGATGGGATACACTGAAGCTTTCTTT.

This chain uses TRBV7-9 with TRBJ1-2; no clear D gene. V gave up 4 bases and J gave up 8 bases, with 20 bases separating them. This CDR3 is 15 amino acids long. Germline V gene data show CDR1 as SEHNR and CDR2 as FQNEAQ (reference sequence). The CDR3 is CASSSPGRAPGGYTF. The DNA for the CDR3 is TGTGCCAGCAGCTCCCCGGGAAGGGCCCCAGGAGGCTACACCTTC.

The chain is built from TRBV28 and TRBJ1-1; 8 nucleotides agree with TRBD1. Per germline, CDR1 MDHEN and CDR2 SYDVKM. Trimming cost V 7 bases and J 9 bases; bases outside gene matches: 7. CDR3 length: 12 amino acids. CDR3 residues: CASITGGEKAFF. CDR3 nucleotides: TGTGCCAGCATTACAGGGGGGGAAAAAGCTTTCTTT.

The chain carries TRBV11-2 and TRBJ2-3; tentatively, D is TRBD2 (5 bases). V lost 10 bases, J lost 5 bases, and 13 bases lay in between. The CDR3 sequence is 12 residues long. Germline CDR1 and CDR2: SGHAT and FQNNGV. Written as DNA, the CDR3 is TGTGCCACCGGGCGGGCGGTAGATACGCAGTATTTT. The encoded protein is CATGRAVDTQYF.

The genes are TRBV11-2 and TRBJ1-5; D might be TRBD1 (5 bases). Germline assignment: CDR1 SGHAT and CDR2 FQNNGV. The CDR3 totals 14 residues. The V end was cut by 2 bases, the J end by 7 bases, with 12 bases between. The CDR3 here is CASSLSGEGQPQHF. As DNA, the CDR3 is TGTGCCAGCAGCTTATCGGGGGAGGGACAGCCCCAGCATTTT.

V usage is TRBV19 and J usage is TRBJ1-1; D ambiguous. The CDR3 consists of 14 residues. The germline CDR1 and CDR2 sequences are LNHDA and SQIVND (reference sequence). Trimming removed 3 bases from V and 1 base from J, with 9 bases in between. The CDR3 nucleotides read TGTGCCAGTAGTATGGTTTCGGGGAACACTGAAGCTTTCTTT. This translates into CASSMVSGNTEAFF.

The chain has TRBV29-1 and TRBJ1-6; TRBD1 matches 10 bases. Germline lookup yields CDR1 SQVTM and CDR2 ANQGSEA. The CDR3 contains 18 residues. Losses at the gene ends were 8 bases for V and 5 bases for J; bases not matched to a gene: 18. Here the CDR3 reads CSREGQGLLAGNNSPLHF. As DNA, the CDR3 is TGCAGCAGGGAGGGACAGGGGCTACTCGCGGGGAATAATTCACCCCTCCACTTT.